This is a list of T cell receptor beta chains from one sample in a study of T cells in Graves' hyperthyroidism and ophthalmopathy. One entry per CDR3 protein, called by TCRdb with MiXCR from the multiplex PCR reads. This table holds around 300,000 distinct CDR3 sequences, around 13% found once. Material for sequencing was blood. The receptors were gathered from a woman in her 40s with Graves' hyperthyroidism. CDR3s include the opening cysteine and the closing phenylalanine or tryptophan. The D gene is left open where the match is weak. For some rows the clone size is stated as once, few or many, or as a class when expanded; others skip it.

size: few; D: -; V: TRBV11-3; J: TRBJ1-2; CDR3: CASSLEGGPHGYTF; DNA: TGTGCCAGCAGCTTAGAAGGGGGGCCCCATGGCTACACCTTC
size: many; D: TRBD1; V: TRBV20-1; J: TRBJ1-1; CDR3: CSARDRQGSRTEAFF; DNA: TGCAGTGCTAGAGATCGACAGGGGTCGCGCACTGAAGCTTTCTTT
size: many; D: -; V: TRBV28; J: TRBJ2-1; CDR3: CASSSPVESSYNEQFF; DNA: TGTGCCAGCAGTTCTCCTGTAGAGAGCTCCTACAATGAGCAGTTCTTC
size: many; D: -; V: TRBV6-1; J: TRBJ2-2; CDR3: CASLPGTYTGELFF; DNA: TGTGCCAGCCTGCCGGGGACATACACCGGGGAGCTGTTTTTT
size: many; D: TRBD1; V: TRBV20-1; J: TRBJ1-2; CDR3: CSARLPHGQGDYGYTF; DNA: TGCAGTGCTCGCCTCCCGCATGGGCAGGGGGACTATGGCTACACCTTC
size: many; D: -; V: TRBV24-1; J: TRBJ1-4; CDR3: CATSDSRAGNEKLFF; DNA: TGTGCCACCAGTGATTCGAGAGCCGGTAATGAAAAACTGTTTTTT
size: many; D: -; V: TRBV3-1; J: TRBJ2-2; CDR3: CASSHTGELFF; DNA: TGTGCCAGCAGCCACACCGGGGAGCTGTTTTTT
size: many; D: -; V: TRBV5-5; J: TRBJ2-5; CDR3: CASTLGQAQETQYF; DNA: TGTGCCAGCACCCTCGGACAAGCCCAAGAGACCCAGTACTTC
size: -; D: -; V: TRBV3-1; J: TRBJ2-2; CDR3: CASSHGYGANTGELFF; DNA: TGTGCCAGCAGCCATGGGTATGGTGCGAACACCGGGGAGCTGTTTTTT
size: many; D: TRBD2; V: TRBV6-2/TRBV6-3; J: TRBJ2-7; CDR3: CASNPSGIYEQYF; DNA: TGTGCCAGCAACCCGAGCGGGATTTACGAGCAGTACTTC
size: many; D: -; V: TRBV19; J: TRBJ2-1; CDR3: CASTNYPRGDEQFF; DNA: TGTGCCAGTACCAATTACCCAAGAGGCGATGAGCAGTTCTTC
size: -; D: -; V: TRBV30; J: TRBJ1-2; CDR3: CAWSVLGREDGGYTF; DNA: TGTGCCTGGAGTGTACTGGGCAGGGAAGATGGAGGCTACACCTTC
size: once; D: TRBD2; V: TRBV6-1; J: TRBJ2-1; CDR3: CASGTSANNEQFF; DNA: TGTGCCAGCGGGACTAGCGCCAACAATGAGCAGTTCTTC
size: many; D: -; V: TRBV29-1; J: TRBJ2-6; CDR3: CSVVWGSPSGANVLTF; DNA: TGCAGCGTTGTTTGGGGTTCCCCATCTGGGGCCAACGTCCTGACTTTC